The clone carrying this T cell receptor (beta chain) was counted ten times or more. Its antigen is not known. These data are taken from a study of CD8+CD57+ T cells in acquired aplastic anemia. Overall study context: Sorted CD4+ and CD8+ cells yielded around 3.2 ug of DNA on average. General observations from the study: Patients and controls were found to share more than 25 CD8+ CDR3 sequences. Patients were compared with controls for CD8+ Simpson's diversity, and no significant difference emerged.

The CDR3 spans 15 residues. The germline CDR1 and CDR2 sequences are SEHNR and FQNEAQ (reference sequence). V was trimmed by 2 bases and J by 2 bases, leaving 12 bases between them. The study profiled TCR beta VDJ and CDR3 using genomic DNA as template. Using its own MiXCR run on the reads, TCRdb lists one record per CDR3 protein. Seen here are approximately 270,000 distinct CDR3 sequences, 50% to 70% observed once, and the top ten hold 6.5% to 10%. The material sequenced was sorted CD4+, CD8+, or CD8+CD57+ T cells (not recorded which) from PBMCs. This TCR was sampled from a human donor with severe aplastic anemia or a healthy control (not recorded which). The chain carries TRBV7-9 and TRBJ1-2; D is uncertain. The CDR3 protein is CASSLWTGNNYGYTF. The CDR3 DNA reads TGTGCCAGCAGCTTATGGACGGGGAACAACTATGGCTACACCTTC.